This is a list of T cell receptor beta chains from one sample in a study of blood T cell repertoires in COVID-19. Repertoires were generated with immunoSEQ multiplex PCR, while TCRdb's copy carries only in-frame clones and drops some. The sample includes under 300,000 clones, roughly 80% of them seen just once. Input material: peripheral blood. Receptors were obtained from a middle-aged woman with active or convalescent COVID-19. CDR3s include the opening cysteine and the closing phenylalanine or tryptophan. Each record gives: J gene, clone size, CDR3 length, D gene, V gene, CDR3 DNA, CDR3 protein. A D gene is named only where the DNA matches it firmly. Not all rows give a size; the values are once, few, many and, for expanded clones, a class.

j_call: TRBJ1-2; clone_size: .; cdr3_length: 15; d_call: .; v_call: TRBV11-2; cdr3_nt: TGTGCCAGCAGCTTAGCCCCGACGTCAGCGTATGGCTACACCTTC; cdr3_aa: CASSLAPTSAYGYTF
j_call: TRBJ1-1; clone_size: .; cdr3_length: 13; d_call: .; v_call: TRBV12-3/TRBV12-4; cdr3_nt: TGTGCCAGCAGTTTTTCCAGGAACACTGAAGCTTTCTTT; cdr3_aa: CASSFSRNTEAFF
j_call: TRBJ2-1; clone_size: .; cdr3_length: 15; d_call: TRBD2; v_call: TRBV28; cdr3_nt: TGTGCCAGCAGTTTAGGTAGCGGGGCTCACAATGAGCAGTTCTTC; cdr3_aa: CASSLGSGAHNEQFF
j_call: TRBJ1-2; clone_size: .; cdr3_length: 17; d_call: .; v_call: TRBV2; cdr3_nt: TGTGCCAGCAGTGAGGGTTCAGGGAGGATGGCCACCTATGGCTACACCTTC; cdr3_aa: CASSEGSGRMATYGYTF
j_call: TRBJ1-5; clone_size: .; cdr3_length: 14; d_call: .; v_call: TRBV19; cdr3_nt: TGTGCCAGTACCCCCGGCCAGGCCAATCAGCCCCAGCATTTT; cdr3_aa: CASTPGQANQPQHF
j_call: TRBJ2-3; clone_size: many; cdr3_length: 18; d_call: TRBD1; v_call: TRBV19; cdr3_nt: TGTGCCAGTAGTGCCCGGGACAGGGGACGGAGGACCACAGATACGCAGTATTTT; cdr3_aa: CASSARDRGRRTTDTQYF
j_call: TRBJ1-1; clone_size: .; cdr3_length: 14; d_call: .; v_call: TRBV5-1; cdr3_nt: TGCGCCAGCAGCTTGGGGGCAGTGAACACTGAAGCTTTCTTT; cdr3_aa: CASSLGAVNTEAFF
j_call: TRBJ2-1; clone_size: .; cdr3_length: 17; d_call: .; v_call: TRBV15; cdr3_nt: TGTGCCACCAGCAAAAGAGACGGGACACCCCTGGGGAATGAGCAGTTCTTC; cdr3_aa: CATSKRDGTPLGNEQFF
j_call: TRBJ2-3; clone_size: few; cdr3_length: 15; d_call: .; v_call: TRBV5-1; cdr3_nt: TGCGCCAGCAGCCGGGGTGTCGGGGGTACAGATACGCAGTATTTT; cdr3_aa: CASSRGVGGTDTQYF
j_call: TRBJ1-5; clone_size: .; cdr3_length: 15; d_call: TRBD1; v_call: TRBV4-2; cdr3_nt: TGTGCCAGCAGCCAGGATTCACAGGGGAGTCGGCCCCAGCATTTT; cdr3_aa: CASSQDSQGSRPQHF
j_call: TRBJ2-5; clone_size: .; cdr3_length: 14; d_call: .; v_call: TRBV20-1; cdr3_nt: TGCAGTGCTAGTACTTGGACAAAACAAGAGACCCAGTACTTC; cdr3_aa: CSASTWTKQETQYF
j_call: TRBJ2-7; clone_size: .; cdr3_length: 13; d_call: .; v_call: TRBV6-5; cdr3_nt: TGTGCCAGCAGTTACTACCCATCCGGGGGGCAGTACTTC; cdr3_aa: CASSYYPSGGQYF
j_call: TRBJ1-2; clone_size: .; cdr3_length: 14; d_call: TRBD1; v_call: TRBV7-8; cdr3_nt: TGTGCCAGCAGCTTAGCACAGGGGTCTGAGGGCTACACCTTC; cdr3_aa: CASSLAQGSEGYTF
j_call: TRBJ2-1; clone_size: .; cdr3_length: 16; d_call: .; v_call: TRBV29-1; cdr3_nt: TGCAGCGTCCTGGGAATGAAGGGGTCTAGTGGGTATGAGCAGTTCTTC; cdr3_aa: CSVLGMKGSSGYEQFF
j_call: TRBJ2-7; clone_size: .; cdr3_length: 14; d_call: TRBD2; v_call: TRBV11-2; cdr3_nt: TGTGCCAGCAGCTCTAGCGGGGGCCCAGGCGAGCAGTACTTC; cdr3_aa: CASSSSGGPGEQYF
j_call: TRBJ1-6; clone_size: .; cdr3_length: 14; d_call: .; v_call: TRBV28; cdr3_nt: TGTGCCAGCACCGGGAGCGCCCCGAATTCACCCCTCCACTTT; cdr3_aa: CASTGSAPNSPLHF
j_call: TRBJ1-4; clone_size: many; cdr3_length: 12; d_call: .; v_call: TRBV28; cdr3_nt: TGTGCCAGCAGTCCCCCCCGGGGAAAACTGTTTTTT; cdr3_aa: CASSPPRGKLFF
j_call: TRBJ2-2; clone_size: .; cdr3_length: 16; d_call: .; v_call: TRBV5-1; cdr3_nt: TGCGCCAGCAGCTTTATAACTTCTGCCAACACCGGGGAGCTGTTTTTT; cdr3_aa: CASSFITSANTGELFF
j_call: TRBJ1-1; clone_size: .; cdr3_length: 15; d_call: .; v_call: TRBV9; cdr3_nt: TGTGCCAGCAGCAGCCCGGGCAGGGTGAACACTGAAGCTTTCTTT; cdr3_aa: CASSSPGRVNTEAFF
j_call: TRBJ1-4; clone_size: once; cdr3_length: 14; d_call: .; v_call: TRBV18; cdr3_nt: TGTGCCAGCTCATCCAGGGGAACTAATGAAAAACTGTTTTTT; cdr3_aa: CASSSRGTNEKLFF
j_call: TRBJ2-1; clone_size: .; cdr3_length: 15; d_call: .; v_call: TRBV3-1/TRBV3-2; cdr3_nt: TGTGCCAGCAGCCCCGCGGGCACCACCTACAATGAGCAGTTCTTC; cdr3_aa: CASSPAGTTYNEQFF
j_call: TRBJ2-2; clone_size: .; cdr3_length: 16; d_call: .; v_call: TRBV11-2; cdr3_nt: TGTGCCAGCAGCTTAATGGCCGGGGAGAACACCGGGGAGCTGTTTTTT; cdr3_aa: CASSLMAGENTGELFF